This is a list of T cell receptor beta chains from one sample in a study of regulatory T cells in long-lasting Graves disease. TCRdb processed the multiplex PCR reads anew with MiXCR; each CDR3 protein has one entry. The repertoire consists of more than 400,000 distinct CDR3 sequences, with 15% to 20% occurring once and the leading ten covering approximately 12%. In addition, the sample was reused for a study of T cells in Graves' hyperthyroidism and ophthalmopathy.

The specimen comprised peripheral blood mononuclear cells (PBMCs), sampled at new diagnosis, from a patient treated with antithyroid drugs. Receptors originate from a woman aged 30 to 39 with Graves disease. The CDR3 runs from the conserved cysteine through the conserved F or W. The D gene is left open where the match is weak. Clone sizes are given selectively: once, few, many, or a class where the clone is expanded.

clone size	V gene	J gene	D gene	CDR3 DNA	CDR3 protein
few	TRBV28	TRBJ2-1	TRBD1	TGTGCCAGCAGTCTCAAGGGGGACAGCATCATACCCAAAGGGCTATACAATGAGCAGTTCTTC	CASSLKGDSIIPKGLYNEQFF
many	TRBV3-1	TRBJ1-1	TRBD1	TGTGCCAGCAGCCAAATGGGACAGGGGGCTCGTACTGAAGCTTTCTTT	CASSQMGQGARTEAFF
many	TRBV28	TRBJ1-1	NA	TGTGCCAGCAGTTTTTTCAGGGGCAACACTGAAGCTTTCTTT	CASSFFRGNTEAFF
many	TRBV5-1	TRBJ2-7	TRBD1	TGTGCCAGCAGTAAAGGACAGGCGAACTACGAGCAGTACTTC	CASSKGQANYEQYF
NA	TRBV6-1	TRBJ2-6	TRBD1	TGTGCCAGCAGTAAACAGGGGACTGGGGCCAACGTCCTGACTTTC	CASSKQGTGANVLTF
few	TRBV14	TRBJ2-7	NA	TGTGCCAGCAGCCAAGATAGGCGGGCCTACGAGCAGTACTTC	CASSQDRRAYEQYF
NA	TRBV19	TRBJ1-4	NA	TGTGCCAGTAGTTCGCGGGAGATTAATGAAAAACTGTTTTTT	CASSSREINEKLFF
NA	TRBV7-9	TRBJ2-2	TRBD2	TGTGCCAGCAGCTCCCTGATCGGGAGGTCCGGGGAGCTGTTTTTT	CASSSLIGRSGELFF
many	TRBV4-1	TRBJ2-2	NA	TGCGCCAGCAGCCAGGGTTCCCAATCGAACACCGGGGAGCTGTTTTTT	CASSQGSQSNTGELFF
NA	TRBV19	TRBJ2-1	TRBD2	TGTGCCAGTAGGGCTAGCGGGAGATCAAATGAGCAGTTCTTC	CASRASGRSNEQFF
NA	TRBV28	TRBJ2-2	TRBD1	TGTGCCAGCAGCCTTACAGGGGATGGCGGGGAGCTGTTTTTT	CASSLTGDGGELFF
NA	TRBV27	TRBJ1-2	NA	TGTGCCAGCACTGGGGGGGGGACGCCCTATGGCTACACCTTC	CASTGGGTPYGYTF
few	TRBV7-9	TRBJ2-3	NA	TGTGCCAGCAGCTCAGGTTATCTCACAGATACGCAGTATTTT	CASSSGYLTDTQYF
many	TRBV29-1	TRBJ1-2	NA	TGCAGCGTTGGACAGGCTAACTATGGCTACACCTTC	CSVGQANYGYTF